These 17 T cell receptor beta chains were sequenced from one sample in a study of cytomegalovirus exposure and HLA in healthy donors. The PCR made use of 60 Vbeta and 13 Jbeta primers. Profiled with immunoSEQ multiplex PCR; TCRdb holds only in-frame clones, not every one. The sample has roughly 120,000 clones, about 80% seen once; the top ten hold roughly 30%. Material for sequencing was PBMCs. These receptors originate from a man aged 60 to 75 in good health and CMV-seropositive.

V and J are TRBV23-1 and TRBJ2-5; D gene ambiguous. TRBV23-1 carries the ORF label, with uncertain function. V lost 0 bases and J 2 bases, leaving 16 bases between the germline ends. This CDR3 is 17 amino acids long. Here the CDR3 DNA reads TGCGCCAGCAGTCAATCCGGATCCTCGAGCGTACAAGAGACCCAGTACTTC. Translating it yields CASSQSGSSSVQETQYF.

J is TRBJ1-5 and V is TRBV7-2, with D hard to call. Germline CDR1 reads SGHTA; CDR2 reads FQGNSA. CDR3 length: 16 residues. V lost 3 bases and J 0 bases, leaving 12 bases between the germline ends. Here the CDR3 DNA reads TGTGCCAGCAGCTTGGGAGGGATCTATAGCAATCAGCCCCAGCATTTT. As protein: CASSLGGIYSNQPQHF.

As for this clone: Relative to the germline gene, one junction end is altered; a read error may explain this. Distinct nucleotide sequences in the sample also encode this CDR3. This chain joins TRBV2 and TRBJ1-5, with a weak D call TRBD1 (5 bases). Germline loops: CDR1 SNHLY, CDR2 FYNNEI. The CDR3 totals 14 residues. CDR3 nucleotides: TGTGCCAGCCAGGGCGTCTATAGCAACCAGCCCCAGCATTTT. This codes for CASQGVYSNQPQHF.

CDR3 DNA: TGTGCCACCAGCACCTACAATCAGCCCCAGCATTTT. As protein: CATSTYNQPQHF. J is TRBJ1-5 and V is TRBV15; D remains ambiguous. The CDR3 is 12 amino acids. The V gene lost 4 bases and the J gene lost 3 bases, with 4 bases spanning the gap. Germline CDR1 and CDR2: LNHNV and YYDKDF (reference sequence).

In its sample, this clone was seen once. This rearrangement joins TRBV15 to TRBJ2-7; TRBD1 agrees at 7 bases. J gave up 2 bases and V 5 bases, and 21 bases lay outside the gene matches. This CDR3 comprises 19 residues. Germline assignment: CDR1 LNHNV and CDR2 YYDKDF (reference sequence). The CDR3: CATSGPDRGRRGNTYEQYF. The CDR3 DNA reads TGTGCCACCAGCGGACCGGATAGGGGGCGCCGAGGCAATACCTACGAGCAGTACTTC.

V and J are TRBV5-6 and TRBJ2-3; weak D call: TRBD1 (5 bases). The CDR3 extends over 15 amino acids. The germline V gene has CDR1 SGHDT and CDR2 YYEEEE. V lost 1 base and J 2 bases, leaving 11 bases between the germline ends. The chain's CDR3 is CASSLQGATTDTQYF. CDR3 nucleotides: TGTGCCAGCAGCTTGCAAGGGGCTACCACAGATACGCAGTATTTT.

This clone was counted only a few times. The genes are TRBV5-1 and TRBJ2-7; a weak D match, TRBD2 (7 bases). The germline V gene has CDR1 SGHRS and CDR2 YFSETQ. The CDR3 covers 13 residues. Between the trimmed V and J ends, which lost 7 bases and 6 bases, there was a span of 17 bases. In nucleotides, the CDR3 is TGCGCCAGCGGCTACGCGGGGGCTAGCGAGCAGTACTTC. Protein: CASGYAGASEQYF.

This chain joins TRBV27 and TRBJ2-7, with 7 bases identical to TRBD1. The CDR3 consists of 14 residues. J lost 7 bases, V lost 6 bases, and 12 bases had no gene match. Germline CDR1 is MNHEY and CDR2 is SMNVEV (reference sequence). The CDR3 nucleotides are TGTGCCAGCAGACTCGGACAGGTCGGCGGAGAGCAGTACTTC. Encoded protein: CASRLGQVGGEQYF.

V is TRBV7-9 and J is TRBJ1-2, with 8 bases lining up with TRBD1. This CDR3 comprises 15 residues. Germline values: CDR1 SEHNR, CDR2 FQNEAQ (reference sequence). The trim removed 3 bases at V and 4 bases at J, leaving 7 bases unmatched. The CDR3 is CASSFTGGRFYGYTF. CDR3 nucleotide sequence: TGTGCCAGCAGCTTCACAGGGGGGAGATTCTATGGCTACACCTTC.

The rearrangement links TRBV28 to TRBJ1-1; 7 nucleotides align to TRBD1. The CDR3 covers 15 residues. Germline values: CDR1 MDHEN, CDR2 SYDVKM. With V trimmed by 5 bases and J by 0 bases, 6 bases remained unmatched. Here the CDR3 DNA reads TGTGCCAGCAGTCCCCTGACAGGGATGAACACTGAAGCTTTCTTT. It codes for CASSPLTGMNTEAFF.

This clone was counted only a few times. The chain links TRBV6-5 to TRBJ1-2; maybe TRBD1 (5 bases). Trimming stripped 5 bases from V and 8 bases from J, with 12 bases between. The CDR3 is 12 residues long. The germline V gene encodes CDR1 MNHEY and CDR2 SVGAGI. CDR3: CASSPQGGGYTF. CDR3 in DNA: TGTGCCAGCAGTCCCCAGGGTGGAGGCTACACCTTC.

The rearrangement joins TRBV2 to TRBJ1-5; weak D call: TRBD1 (5 bases). Between the trimmed V and J ends, which lost 7 bases and 7 bases, there was a span of 17 bases. Looked up from germline, CDR1 is SNHLY and CDR2 is FYNNEI. The length of the CDR3 is 14 residues. The CDR3 DNA follows: TGTGCCAGCACCCAAGGAGGGGCCGGCCAGCCCCAGCATTTT. It translates to CASTQGGAGQPQHF. The full variable domain, in which reference TRBV2 and TRBJ1-5 provide the parts outside the CDR3, is EPEVTQTPSHQVTQMGQEVILRCVPISNHLYFYWYRQILGQKVEFLVSFYNNEISEKSEIFDDQFSVERPDGSNFTLKIRSTKLEDSAMYFCASTQGGAGQPQHFGDGTRLSIL.

The chain employs TRBV7-2 and TRBJ1-1; D unclear. V gave up 1 base and J gave up 2 bases, with 8 bases separating them. CDR3 length: 14 residues. Germline assignment: CDR1 SGHTA and CDR2 FQGNSA. The CDR3 sequence: CASSLGSFNTEAFF. The CDR3 bases are TGTGCCAGCAGCTTAGGTTCATTTAACACTGAAGCTTTCTTT.

The J gene is TRBJ2-3, the V gene TRBV27; TRBD1 matches 8 bases. Germline V CDR1 and CDR2: MNHEY, SMNVEV (reference sequence). The ends lost 2 bases at V and 3 bases at J; junction bases unmatched: 10. This CDR3 has 17 amino acids. The DNA for the CDR3 is TGTGCCAGCAGTTTAATGAAGGCAGGGGGCAGGACAGATACGCAGTATTTT. Translation: CASSLMKAGGRTDTQYF.

V is TRBV10-3 and J is TRBJ2-1; 9 positions match TRBD2. V was pared by 8 bases and J by 7 bases, with 18 bases of the junction left unmatched. The CDR3 extends over 17 amino acids. The germline gives CDR1 ENHRY, CDR2 SYGVKD. The CDR3 is CAIGKAIAGAGGNEQFF. The CDR3 DNA reads as TGTGCCATCGGCAAGGCGATAGCGGGGGCCGGGGGGAATGAGCAGTTCTTC.

The rearrangement links TRBV12-2 to TRBJ1-5; the table's D gene call, TRBD1, was not cross checked with the DNA. TRBV12-2 is classified as a pseudogene. The CDR3 loop spans 15 amino acids. The CDR3 nucleotides read TGTGCAAGTCGCACCAAAACAGGGTCTGGCCAGCCCCAGCATTTT. It encodes CASRTKTGSGQPQHF.

The rearrangement joins TRBV5-1 to TRBJ2-2; maybe TRBD2 (5 bases). V lost 3 bases and J lost 10, with 10 bases in between. The germline CDR1 and CDR2 sequences are SGHRS and YFSETQ. The CDR3 loop spans 12 amino acids. In nucleotides, the CDR3 is TGCGCCAGCAGCTCAACGGGAAAGGAGCTGTTTTTT. Its protein product is CASSSTGKELFF.